Presented here are 8 T cell receptor beta chains from one specimen sequenced in a study of cytomegalovirus exposure and HLA in healthy donors. This table comes from immunoSEQ multiplex PCR, and its TCRdb copy is limited to in-frame clones, with some not included. The data contain a few hundred thousand clones, 75% to 95% of them seen just once; the ten biggest clones take up more than 1%. Sequencing used PBMCs. These receptors were collected from a woman aged 18-35 years in good health and CMV-seronegative.

This clone was recorded a few times. V and J are TRBV27 and TRBJ2-7, with 7 bases identical to TRBD1. Germline loops: CDR1 MNHEY, CDR2 SMNVEV (reference sequence). The CDR3 is 14 amino acids. V lost 7 bases to trimming and J lost 5 bases; unmatched junction nucleotides: 11. CDR3 amino acids: CASTNDRAVDEQYF. CDR3 nucleotides: TGTGCCAGCACCAACGACAGGGCCGTGGACGAGCAGTACTTC.

The V gene is TRBV6-6, the J gene TRBJ1-2; a possible D gene is TRBD1 (5 bases). This CDR3 comprises 12 residues. Looked up from germline, CDR1 is MNHNY and CDR2 is SVGAGI (reference sequence). V lost 2 bases and J lost 8, with 9 bases in between. The CDR3 sequence is CASSYDSEGYTF. The DNA of the CDR3 is TGTGCCAGCAGTTACGACAGTGAGGGCTACACCTTC.

The DNA of the CDR3 is TGTGCCAGCAGTACGAGACAGGGCGGGCCTGAAGCTTTCTTT. This translates into CASSTRQGGPEAFF. V usage is TRBV6-1 and J usage is TRBJ1-1; 7 bases agree with TRBD1. Germline assignment: CDR1 MNHNS and CDR2 SASEGT. CDR3 length equals 14 residues. V trimming: 5 bases; J trimming: 6 bases; junction bases outside the gene matches: 9.

Remarks on this clone: Different DNA sequences within this sample yield the same CDR3. The rearrangement uses TRBV18 and TRBJ1-5, with a tentative D call TRBD1 (6 bases). V gave up 2 bases and J gave up 10 bases, with 9 bases separating them. CDR3 length equals 12 residues. Germline V gene lookup returns CDR1 KGHSH and CDR2 LQKENI. The CDR3 DNA follows: TGTGCCAGCTCACCAGGGGGACAACCCCAGCATTTT. It yields the protein CASSPGGQPQHF. The full variable domain, its missing parts supplied by reference TRBV18 and TRBJ1-5, is NAGVMQNPRHLVRRRGQEARLRCSPMKGHSHVYWYRQLPEEGLKFMVYLQKENIIDESGMPKERFSAEFPKEGPSILRIQQVVRGDSAAYFCASSPGGQPQHFGDGTRLSIL.

V usage is TRBV5-1 and J usage is TRBJ2-4, with TRBD1 matching over 8 bases. V lost 6 bases and J lost 8; bases outside the gene matches: 10. The CDR3 contains 14 residues. Germline V gene lookup returns CDR1 SGHRS and CDR2 YFSETQ. DNA for the CDR3: TGCGCCAGCAACGAAGACAGGGGCTGGTACATTCAGTACTTC. It encodes CASNEDRGWYIQYF.

The V gene is TRBV11-3, the J gene TRBJ2-7; 9 nucleotides match TRBD1. Trimming at V came to 5 bases and at J to 3 bases, leaving 5 bases not matched to a gene. The CDR3 sequence is 14 residues long. Per the germline V gene, CDR1 is SGHNT and CDR2 is YENEEA. The CDR3 loop is CASSPQGADYEQYF. The CDR3 nucleotides are TGTGCCAGCAGCCCACAGGGGGCGGACTACGAGCAGTACTTC. Drawing the rest from reference TRBV11-3 and TRBJ2-7, the complete variable domain is EAGVVQSPRYKIIEKKQPVAFWCNPISGHNTLYWYLQNLGQGPELLIRYENEEAVDDSQLPKDRFSAERLKGVDSTLKIQPAELGDSAVYLCASSPQGADYEQYFGPGTRLTVT.

This clone was observed once. V usage is TRBV7-3 and J usage is TRBJ1-1, with D perhaps TRBD1 (5 bases). The CDR3 is made up of 13 amino acids. Trimming left V 1 base short and J 4 bases short, with 7 bases between. CDR1 is SGHTA, CDR2 FQGTGA, per germline. CDR3 in DNA: TGTGCCAGCAGCTTAAGGGGGGTCACTGAAGCTTTCTTT. The encoded protein is CASSLRGVTEAFF.

The rearrangement links TRBV9 to TRBJ2-2; a weak D match, TRBD1 (6 bases). From germline, CDR1 is SGDLS and CDR2 YYNGEE. The CDR3 contains 14 residues. V was cut by 0 bases and J by 6 bases, with 9 bases left in between. The CDR3 DNA sequence: TGTGCCAGCAGCGTAGCAGGGGTGGCCGGGGAGCTGTTTTTT. It yields the protein CASSVAGVAGELFF.